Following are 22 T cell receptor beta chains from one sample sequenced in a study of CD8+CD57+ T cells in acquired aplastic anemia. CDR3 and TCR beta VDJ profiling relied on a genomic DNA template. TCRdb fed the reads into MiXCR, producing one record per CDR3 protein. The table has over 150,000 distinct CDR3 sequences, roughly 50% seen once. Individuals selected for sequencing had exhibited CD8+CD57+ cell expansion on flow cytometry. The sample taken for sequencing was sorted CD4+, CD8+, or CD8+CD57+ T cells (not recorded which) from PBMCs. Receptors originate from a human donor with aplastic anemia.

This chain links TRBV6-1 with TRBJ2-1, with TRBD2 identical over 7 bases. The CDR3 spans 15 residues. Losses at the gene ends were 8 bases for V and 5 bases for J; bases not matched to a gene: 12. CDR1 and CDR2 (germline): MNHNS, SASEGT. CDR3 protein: CASRPGSSGNNEQFF. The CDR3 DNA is TGTGCCAGCCGCCCGGGGTCTAGCGGCAACAATGAGCAGTTCTTC.

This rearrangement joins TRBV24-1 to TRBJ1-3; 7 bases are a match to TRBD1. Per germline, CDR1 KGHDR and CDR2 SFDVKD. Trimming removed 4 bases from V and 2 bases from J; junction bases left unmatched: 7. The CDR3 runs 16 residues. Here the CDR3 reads CATSDGEGATGNTIYF. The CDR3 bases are TGTGCCACCAGTGACGGGGAGGGGGCGACTGGAAACACCATATATTTT.

CDR3 DNA: TGCGCCAGCAGCTTGGAGGGGACAGGTTCTTCCTACGAGCAGTACTTC. This sequence encodes CASSLEGTGSSYEQYF. The genes are TRBV5-1 and TRBJ2-7; 8 nucleotides line up with TRBD1. Per the germline V gene, CDR1 is SGHRS and CDR2 is YFSETQ. V dropped 0 bases and J dropped 1; count of bases not matched to a gene: 6. The CDR3 has 16 residues.

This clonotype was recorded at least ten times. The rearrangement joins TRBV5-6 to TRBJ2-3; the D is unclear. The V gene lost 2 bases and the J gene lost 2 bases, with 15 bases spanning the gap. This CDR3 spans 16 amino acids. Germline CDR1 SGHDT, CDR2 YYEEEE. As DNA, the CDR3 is TGTGCCAGCAGCTTCGCCCCCCGGCCCTCCACAGATACGCAGTATTTT. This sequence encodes CASSFAPRPSTDTQYF.

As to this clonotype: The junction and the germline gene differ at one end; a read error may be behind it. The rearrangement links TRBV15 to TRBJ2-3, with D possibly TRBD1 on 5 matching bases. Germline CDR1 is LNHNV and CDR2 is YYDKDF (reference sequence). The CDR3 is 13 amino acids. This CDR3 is CATSRQNADTQYF. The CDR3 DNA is TGTGCCACTAGCAGACAGAACGCAGATACGCAGTATTTT.

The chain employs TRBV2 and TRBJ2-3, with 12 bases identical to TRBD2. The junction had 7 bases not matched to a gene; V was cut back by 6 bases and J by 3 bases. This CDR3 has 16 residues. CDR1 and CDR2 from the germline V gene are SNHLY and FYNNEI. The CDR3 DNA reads TGTGCCAGCAGCAAAAGACTAGCGGGAGAAACAGATACGCAGTATTTT. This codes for CASSKRLAGETDTQYF.

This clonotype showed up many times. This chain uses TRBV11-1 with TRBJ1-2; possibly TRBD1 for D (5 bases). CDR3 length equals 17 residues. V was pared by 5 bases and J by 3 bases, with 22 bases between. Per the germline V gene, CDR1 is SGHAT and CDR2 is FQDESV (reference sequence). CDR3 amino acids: CASSLLVSGRGDYGYTF. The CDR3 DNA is TGTGCCAGCAGCCTACTCGTCTCGGGGAGGGGAGACTATGGCTACACCTTC. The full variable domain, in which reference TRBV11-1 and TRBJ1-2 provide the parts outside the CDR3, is EAEVAQSPRYKITEKSQAVAFWCDPISGHATLYWYRQILGQGPELLVQFQDESVVDDSQLPKDRFSAERLKGVDSTLKIQPAELGDSAMYLCASSLLVSGRGDYGYTFGSGTRLTVV.

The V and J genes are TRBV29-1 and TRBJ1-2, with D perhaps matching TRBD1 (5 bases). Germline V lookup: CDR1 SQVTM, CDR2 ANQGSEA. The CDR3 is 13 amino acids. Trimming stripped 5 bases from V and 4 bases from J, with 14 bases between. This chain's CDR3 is CSVPGLVSYGYTF. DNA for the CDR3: TGCAGCGTTCCAGGGTTAGTGTCCTATGGCTACACCTTC.

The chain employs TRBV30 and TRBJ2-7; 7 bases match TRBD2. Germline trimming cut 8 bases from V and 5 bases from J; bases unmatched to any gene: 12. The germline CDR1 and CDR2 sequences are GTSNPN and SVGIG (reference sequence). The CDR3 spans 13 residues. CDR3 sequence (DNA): TGTGCCCTGGGGGGGGGGGGGAAACACGAGCAGTACTTC. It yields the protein CALGGGGKHEQYF.

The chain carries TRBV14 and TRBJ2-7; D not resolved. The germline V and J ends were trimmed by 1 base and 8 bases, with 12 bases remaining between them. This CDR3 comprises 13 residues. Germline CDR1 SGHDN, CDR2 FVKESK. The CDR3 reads CASSQAGVLKQYF. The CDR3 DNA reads TGTGCCAGCAGCCAAGCAGGTGTACTGAAGCAGTACTTC.

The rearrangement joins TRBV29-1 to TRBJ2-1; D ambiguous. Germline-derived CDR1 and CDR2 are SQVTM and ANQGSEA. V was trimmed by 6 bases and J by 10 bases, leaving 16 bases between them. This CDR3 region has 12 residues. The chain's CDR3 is CSVRNVGKEQFF. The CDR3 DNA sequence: TGCAGCGTCCGCAATGTGGGGAAGGAGCAGTTCTTC.

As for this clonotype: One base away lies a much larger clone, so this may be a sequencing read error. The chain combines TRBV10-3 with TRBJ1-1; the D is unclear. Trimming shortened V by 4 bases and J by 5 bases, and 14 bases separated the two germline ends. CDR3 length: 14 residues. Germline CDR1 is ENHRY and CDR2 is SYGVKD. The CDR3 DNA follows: TGTGCCATCAGTGCACACCTCCAAAGTACTGAAGCTTTCTTT. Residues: CAISAHLQSTEAFF.

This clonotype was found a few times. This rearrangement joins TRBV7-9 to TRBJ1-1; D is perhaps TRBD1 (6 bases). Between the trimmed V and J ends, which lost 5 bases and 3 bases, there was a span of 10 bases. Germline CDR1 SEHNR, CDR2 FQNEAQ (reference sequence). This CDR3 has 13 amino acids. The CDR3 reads CASSRQADTEAFF. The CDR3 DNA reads TGTGCCAGCAGCCGACAGGCGGACACTGAAGCTTTCTTT.

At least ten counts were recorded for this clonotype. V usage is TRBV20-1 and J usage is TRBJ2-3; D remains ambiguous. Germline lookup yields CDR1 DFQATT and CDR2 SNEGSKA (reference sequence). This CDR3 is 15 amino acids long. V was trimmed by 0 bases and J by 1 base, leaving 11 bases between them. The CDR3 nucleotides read TGCAGTGCTAGAGATCCCAATAGTGGCACAGATACGCAGTATTTT. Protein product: CSARDPNSGTDTQYF.

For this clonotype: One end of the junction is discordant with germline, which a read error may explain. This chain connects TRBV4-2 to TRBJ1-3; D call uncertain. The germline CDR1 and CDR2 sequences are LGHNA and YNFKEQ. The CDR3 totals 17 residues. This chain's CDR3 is CASSLSPREESGNTIHF. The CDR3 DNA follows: TGTGCCAGCAGCCTATCTCCCCGGGAAGAGTCTGGAAACACCATACATTTT.

The CDR3 DNA is TGTGCCATCAGTGAGTCGGGACGGACAGGCACTGAAGCTTTCTTT. Protein: CAISESGRTGTEAFF. The chain joins TRBV10-3 to TRBJ1-1; TRBD1 matches 7 bases. With 0 bases clipped from V and 4 bases from J, the junction kept 5 bases outside the gene matches. The germline gives CDR1 ENHRY, CDR2 SYGVKD. This CDR3 region has 15 residues.

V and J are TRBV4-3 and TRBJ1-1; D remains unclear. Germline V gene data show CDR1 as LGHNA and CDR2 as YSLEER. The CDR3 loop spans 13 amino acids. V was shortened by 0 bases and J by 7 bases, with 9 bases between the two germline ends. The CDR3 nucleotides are TGCGCCAGCAGCCAAGATCACGCGGGTGAAGCTTTCTTT. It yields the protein CASSQDHAGEAFF.

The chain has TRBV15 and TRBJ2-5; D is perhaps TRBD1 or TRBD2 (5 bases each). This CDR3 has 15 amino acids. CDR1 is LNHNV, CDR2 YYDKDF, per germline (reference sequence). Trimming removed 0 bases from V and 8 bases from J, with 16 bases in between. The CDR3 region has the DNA TGTGCCACCAGCAGAGAGCACCGGGGCCCGGGAACCCAGTACTTC. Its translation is CATSREHRGPGTQYF.

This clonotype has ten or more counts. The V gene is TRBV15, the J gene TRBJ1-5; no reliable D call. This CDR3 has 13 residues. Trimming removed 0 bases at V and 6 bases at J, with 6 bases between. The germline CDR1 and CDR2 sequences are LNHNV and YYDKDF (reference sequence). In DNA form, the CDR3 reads TGTGCCACCAGCAGAGACCGGGGTCAGCCCCAGCATTTT. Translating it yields CATSRDRGQPQHF. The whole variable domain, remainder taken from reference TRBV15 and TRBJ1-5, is DAMVIQNPRYQVTQFGKPVTLSCSQTLNHNVMYWYQQKSSQAPKLLFHYYDKDFNNEADTPDNFQSRRPNTSFCFLDIRSPGLGDTAMYLCATSRDRGQPQHFGDGTRLSIL.

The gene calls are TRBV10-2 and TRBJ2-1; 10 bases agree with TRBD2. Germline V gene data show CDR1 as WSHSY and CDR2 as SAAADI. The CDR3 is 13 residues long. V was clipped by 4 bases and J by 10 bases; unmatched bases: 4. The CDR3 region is CASSGAGGREQFF. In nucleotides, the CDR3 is TGCGCCAGCAGTGGAGCGGGAGGGAGAGAGCAGTTCTTC.

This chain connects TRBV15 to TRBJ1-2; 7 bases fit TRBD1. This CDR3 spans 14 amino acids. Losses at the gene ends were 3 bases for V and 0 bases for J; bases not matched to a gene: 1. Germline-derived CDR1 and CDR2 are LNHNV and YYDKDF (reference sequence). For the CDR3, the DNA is TGTGCCACCAGCAGGACAGGGACTAACTATGGCTACACCTTC. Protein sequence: CATSRTGTNYGYTF.

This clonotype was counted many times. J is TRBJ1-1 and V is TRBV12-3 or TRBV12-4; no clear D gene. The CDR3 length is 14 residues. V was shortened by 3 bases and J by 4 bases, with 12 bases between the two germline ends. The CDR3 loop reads CASSFNGRFTEAFF. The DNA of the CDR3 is TGTGCCAGCAGTTTCAACGGGAGGTTCACTGAAGCTTTCTTT.